This TCR beta chain stems from a study of shared clonotypes between healthy human individuals. As for the study in general: Three plates were used per donor for CD4 naive, three for CD4 memory, two for CD8 naive and one for CD8 memory.

V lost 4 bases to trimming and J lost 4 bases, with 11 bases between them. The CDR3 sequence is 15 residues long. Germline CDR1 and CDR2: MNHEY and SVGAGI. Study-level findings and limits: Naive subsets generally exceeded memory subsets in estimated richness.

Points on this clone: What it recognizes is unknown.

Repertoires were generated with immunoSEQ multiplex PCR, while TCRdb's copy carries only in-frame clones and drops some. The table records approximately 2.3 million clones, 85% to 95% of them present only once. The specimen sequenced was naive CD4+ T cells from PBMCs. Subset meaning: CD45RA+ positively selected. This clonotype was sampled from a man aged 18-30 years in good health. Some clones in this sample may be carry-over from other donors' samples. The V call is TRBV6-5, the J call TRBJ2-6; no clear D. CDR3 loop: CASSSNWVGANVLTF. The CDR3 DNA follows: TGTGCCAGCAGTTCTAACTGGGTGGGGGCCAACGTCCTGACTTTC.